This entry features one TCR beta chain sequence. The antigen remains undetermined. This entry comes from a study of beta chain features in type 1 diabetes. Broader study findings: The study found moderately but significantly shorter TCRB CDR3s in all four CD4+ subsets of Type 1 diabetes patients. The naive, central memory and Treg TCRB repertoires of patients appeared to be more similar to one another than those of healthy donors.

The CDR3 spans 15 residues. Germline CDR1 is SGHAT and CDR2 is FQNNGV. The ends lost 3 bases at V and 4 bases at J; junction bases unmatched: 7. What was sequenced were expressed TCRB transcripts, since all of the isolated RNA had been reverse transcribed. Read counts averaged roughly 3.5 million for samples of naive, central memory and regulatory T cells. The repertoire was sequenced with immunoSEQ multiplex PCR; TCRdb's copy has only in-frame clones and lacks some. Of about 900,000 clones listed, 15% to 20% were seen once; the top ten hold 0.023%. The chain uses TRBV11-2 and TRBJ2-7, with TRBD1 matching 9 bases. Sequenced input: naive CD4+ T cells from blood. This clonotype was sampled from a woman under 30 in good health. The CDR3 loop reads CASSFSGTGNYEQYF. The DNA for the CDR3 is TGTGCCAGCAGCTTCTCCGGGACAGGGAATTACGAGCAGTACTTC.